This TCR beta chain was profiled in a study of blood T cell repertoires in COVID-19. Study-wide background: From the United States, Italy and Spain came samples of acute and convalescent COVID-19. PBMCs, B-cell-depleted T cells, or T cells provided the cDNA or gDNA that made up the material.

Generated by immunoSEQ multiplex PCR, the TCRdb table keeps only in-frame clones and is missing some. The repertoire consists of under 450,000 clones, with around 87% occurring once and the leading ten covering 1.3%. Participants were aged about 18 to 100 years from roughly 26 US areas. This CDR3 region has 15 residues. Germline CDR1 GTSNPN, CDR2 SVGIG (reference sequence). V was trimmed by 2 bases and J by 1 base, leaving 14 bases between them. The sample consisted of PBMCs or T cells enriched from blood (not recorded which). The source is a man aged 25 to 40 who had recovered from COVID-19. The chain carries TRBV30 and TRBJ1-1; D uncertain. CDR3 sequence: CAWSLGVSGNTEAFF. The CDR3 nucleotides are TGTGCCTGGAGTCTCGGGGTATCAGGGAACACTGAAGCTTTCTTT.